A single sample is the source of the 24 T cell receptor beta chains below, sequenced in a study of T-cell memory formation after mild COVID-19. Using its own MiXCR run on the 5' RACE reads, TCRdb lists one record per CDR3 protein. The top ten hold 20% to 25% of the sample, which has 350,000 to 550,000 distinct CDR3 sequences, 18% seen once. Sample: PBMCs or a T cell subset sorted from them (not recorded which). The origin of the receptors is a man in his late teens or twenties who had mild COVID-19 (a few samples of this study predate the infection). Cell type and time point are not known.

The chain is built from TRBV29-1 and TRBJ1-1, with a possible D match to TRBD1 (6 bases). The CDR3 is made up of 13 amino acids. Trimming pared 1 base from V and 1 base from J, leaving 7 bases between. Germline CDR1 and CDR2: SQVTM and ANQGSEA. CDR3 loop: CSVEGQENTEAFF. The DNA of the CDR3 is TGCAGCGTTGAAGGACAGGAGAACACTGAAGCTTTCTTT.

The table lists this clonotype with a few counts. J is TRBJ2-5 and V is TRBV7-6; the D gene could be TRBD1 or TRBD2 (5 bases each). Germline V gives CDR1 SGHVS, CDR2 FNYEAQ. The V end was cut by 0 bases, the J end by 6 bases, with 11 bases between. The CDR3 has 14 amino acids. The chain's CDR3 is CASSLAGTEKTQYF. As DNA, the CDR3 is TGTGCCAGCAGCTTAGCGGGGACGGAAAAGACCCAGTACTTC.

This clonotype was observed a handful of times. The chain couples TRBV29-1 to TRBJ2-2; possible D gene TRBD1, 6 bases. Between the trimmed V and J ends, which lost 7 bases and 7 bases, there was a span of 13 bases. Germline V gene data show CDR1 as SQVTM and CDR2 as ANQGSEA. This CDR3 spans 12 amino acids. CDR3 nucleotide sequence: TGCAGCGGCGGACTCAGGGGCGGGGAGCTGTTTTTT. Translation gives CSGGLRGGELFF.

This clonotype has only a few counts. This rearrangement joins TRBV5-5 to TRBJ2-7; no clear D gene. CDR1 SGHKS and CDR2 YYEKEE come from the germline V gene (reference sequence). With 1 base removed from V and 3 bases from J, the gap between germline ends came to 14 bases. The CDR3 is 15 residues long. The CDR3 region is CASSLYLDAYYEQYF. DNA of the CDR3: TGTGCCAGCAGCTTGTACCTCGATGCTTACTACGAGCAGTACTTC.

This clonotype occurred a few times. This rearrangement joins TRBV11-1 to TRBJ2-5, with 7 bases identical to TRBD2. There are 15 residues in the CDR3. V shed 5 bases and J 5 bases; nucleotides not matched to a gene: 11. The germline gives CDR1 SGHAT, CDR2 FQDESV (reference sequence). CDR3 region: CASSVGGGMMETQYF. The CDR3 DNA follows: TGTGCCAGCAGCGTTGGGGGGGGTATGATGGAGACCCAGTACTTC.

CDR3 in amino acids: CASSSRVGESEAFF. CDR3 nucleotides: TGTGCCAGCAGCTCAAGGGTGGGCGAGAGTGAAGCTTTCTTT. The chain is built from TRBV7-6 and TRBJ1-1; D not certain. CDR1 is SGHVS and CDR2 is FNYEAQ in the germline V gene. This CDR3 contains 14 residues. The V end was cut by 4 bases, the J end by 7 bases, with 16 bases between. Full variable domain (outside the CDR3, taken from reference TRBV7-6 and TRBJ1-1): GAGVSQSPRYKVTKRGQDVALRCDPISGHVSLYWYRQALGQGPEFLTYFNYEAQQDKSGLPNDRFSAERPEGSISTLTIQRTEQRDSAMYRCASSSRVGESEAFFGQGTRLTVV.

The sample holds a few counts of this clonotype. This chain connects TRBV7-9 to TRBJ1-5; possible D gene TRBD1, 5 bases. Germline V CDR1 and CDR2: SEHNR, FQNEAQ (reference sequence). V lost 2 bases, J lost 5 bases, and 10 bases lay in between. CDR3 size: 14 residues. The CDR3 here is CASSLQGFDQPQHF. In DNA form, the CDR3 reads TGTGCCAGCAGCTTACAGGGATTTGATCAGCCCCAGCATTTT.

This clonotype was seen only a few times. The rearrangement uses TRBV7-2 and TRBJ2-5, with D perhaps TRBD1 or TRBD2 (6 bases each). Trimming removed 5 bases from V and 4 bases from J, with 17 bases in between. CDR3 length equals 15 residues. Germline-derived CDR1 and CDR2 are SGHTA and FQGNSA. The CDR3 region has the DNA TGTGCCAGCAGCACGCAACGGGGGCGGGTAGAGACCCAGTACTTC. It yields the protein CASSTQRGRVETQYF. Looking up the rest from reference TRBV7-2 and TRBJ2-5 gives the full variable domain: GAGVSQSPSNKVTEKGKDVELRCDPISGHTALYWYRQSLGQGLEFLIYFQGNSAPDKSGLPSDRFSAERTGGSVSTLTIQRTQQEDSAVYLCASSTQRGRVETQYFGPGTRLLVL.

V and J are TRBV5-1 and TRBJ2-3, with TRBD2 matching 7 bases. Germline values: CDR1 SGHRS, CDR2 YFSETQ. The CDR3 is 16 amino acids. With 0 bases clipped from V and 4 bases from J, the junction kept 8 bases outside the gene matches. CDR3 loop: CASSLGTGGWADTQYF. CDR3 bases: TGCGCCAGCAGCTTGGGTACCGGGGGGTGGGCAGATACGCAGTATTTT.

This sequence joins TRBV7-2 and TRBJ2-2, with TRBD2 identical over 9 bases. The CDR3 has 14 amino acids. The V gene end was trimmed by 5 bases and the J gene end by 10 bases; junction bases not matched to a gene: 8. The germline gives CDR1 SGHTA, CDR2 FQGNSA. The CDR3 reads CASSPGLASSELFF. DNA for the CDR3: TGTGCCAGCAGCCCGGGACTAGCTTCCTCGGAGCTGTTTTTT.

This clonotype has at least ten counts. The chain employs TRBV19 and TRBJ1-1; no firm D call. The CDR3 consists of 13 residues. Germline V lookup: CDR1 LNHDA, CDR2 SQIVND (reference sequence). Trimming took off 8 bases at V and 2 bases at J, with 12 bases between the two ends. CDR3 DNA sequence: TGTGCCAGTGCTAGGCCAGCCAACACTGAAGCTTTCTTT. Its translation is CASARPANTEAFF.

CDR3 bases: TGTGCCAGCAGCGAGGGACAGGGGGCCGACTATGGCTACACCTTC. Amino acids: CASSEGQGADYGYTF. V usage is TRBV7-2 and J usage is TRBJ1-2; TRBD1 aligns across 12 bases. There are 15 residues in the CDR3. V was pared by 5 bases and J by 3 bases, with 4 bases of the junction left unmatched. CDR1 and CDR2 from the germline V gene are SGHTA and FQGNSA.

The V gene is TRBV7-3, the J gene TRBJ2-1, with 10 bases lining up with TRBD2. Germline V gene data show CDR1 as SGHTA and CDR2 as FQGTGA. The ends lost 2 bases at V and 7 bases at J; junction bases unmatched: 5. The CDR3 is 15 residues long. The CDR3 DNA reads TGTGCCAGCAGCTTAGGGAGGACTAGCGGTAATGAGCAGTTCTTC. It codes for CASSLGRTSGNEQFF. Full variable domain (outside the CDR3, taken from reference TRBV7-3 and TRBJ2-1): GAGVSQTPSNKVTEKGKYVELRCDPISGHTALYWYRQSLGQGPEFLIYFQGTGAADDSGLPNDRFFAVRPEGSVSTLKIQRTERGDSAVYLCASSLGRTSGNEQFFGPGTRLTVL.

This clonotype is a singleton in its sample. V is TRBV20-1 and J is TRBJ2-1, with D possibly being TRBD2 (7 bases). CDR3 size: 14 residues. The germline V gene has CDR1 DFQATT and CDR2 SNEGSKA (reference sequence). V shed 4 bases and J shed 0 bases, with 10 bases lying between them. DNA of the CDR3: TGCAGTGCTACGGGGGGCTTCTCCTACAATGAGCAGTTCTTC. Protein sequence: CSATGGFSYNEQFF.

This chain connects TRBV20-1 to TRBJ2-5, with D unresolved. V was pared by 3 bases and J by 0 bases, with 8 bases between. CDR1 is DFQATT and CDR2 is SNEGSKA in the germline V gene (reference sequence). There are 13 residues in the CDR3. CDR3 sequence (DNA): TGCAGTGCTAGGCGTTCGTACCAAGAGACCCAGTACTTC. It encodes CSARRSYQETQYF.

This clonotype was seen many times. The CDR3: CASSPQTGQETQYF. The CDR3 nucleotides read TGTGCCAGCAGCCCTCAGACAGGGCAAGAGACCCAGTACTTC. V usage is TRBV7-2 and J usage is TRBJ2-5; TRBD1 agrees at 7 bases. V dropped 5 bases and J dropped 2; count of bases not matched to a gene: 5. CDR3 size: 14 residues. Per the germline V gene, CDR1 is SGHTA and CDR2 is FQGNSA.

This clonotype was seen only a few times. This CDR3 is CASSLAATSQETQYF. CDR3 bases: TGCGCCAGCAGCTTGGCGGCAACCTCCCAAGAGACCCAGTACTTC. The chain carries TRBV5-1 and TRBJ2-5, with D unclear. This CDR3 spans 15 amino acids. The germline V gene has CDR1 SGHRS and CDR2 YFSETQ. Between the trimmed V and J ends, which lost 0 bases and 1 base, there was a span of 10 bases.

V and J are TRBV19 and TRBJ2-6; a possible D gene is TRBD2 (6 bases). Germline CDR1 and CDR2: LNHDA and SQIVND (reference sequence). V shed 3 bases and J shed 2 bases, with 11 bases lying between them. The CDR3 has 16 residues. CDR3 amino acids: CASSILEGAGANVLTF. CDR3 nucleotide sequence: TGTGCCAGTAGTATTCTGGAGGGAGCTGGGGCCAACGTCCTGACTTTC.

The chain employs TRBV10-3 and TRBJ1-1; no clear D gene. The germline gives CDR1 ENHRY, CDR2 SYGVKD. This CDR3 comprises 14 residues. CDR3 loop: CSAHPGEQNTEAFF. CDR3 bases: TGTTCCGCCCATCCCGGGGAGCAGAACACTGAAGCTTTCTTT.

This clonotype occurred a few times. The J gene is TRBJ2-7, the V gene TRBV7-2; D not certain. The CDR3 covers 14 residues. Looked up from germline, CDR1 is SGHTA and CDR2 is FQGNSA. Trimming pared 3 bases from V and 3 bases from J, leaving 12 bases between. This CDR3 reads CASSFLPADYEQYF. CDR3 nucleotide sequence: TGTGCCAGCAGCTTCTTGCCGGCAGACTACGAGCAGTACTTC.

The V and J genes are TRBV20-1 and TRBJ2-7, with D possibly TRBD1 on 6 matching bases. Germline V CDR1 and CDR2: DFQATT, SNEGSKA (reference sequence). V dropped 3 bases and J dropped 3 bases, with 21 bases sitting between them. CDR3 size: 16 residues. The CDR3 bases are TGCAGTGCTAGGTCCAGCAGGGGAATTGGGTACTACGAGCAGTACTTC. It translates to CSARSSRGIGYYEQYF.

The chain is built from TRBV18 and TRBJ1-5, with D perhaps matching TRBD1 (6 bases). Between the trimmed V and J ends, which lost 6 bases and 1 base, there was a span of 16 bases. This CDR3 has 16 residues. The V gene's germline CDR1 is KGHSH and CDR2 LQKENI. CDR3 nucleotide sequence: TGTGCCAGCTCCCTACGGACAGCGTTAAGCAATCAGCCCCAGCATTTT. Its translation: CASSLRTALSNQPQHF.

The chain links TRBV9 to TRBJ1-6; 8 nucleotides line up with TRBD1. The CDR3 consists of 15 residues. Germline V gene data show CDR1 as SGDLS and CDR2 as YYNGEE. V gave up 0 bases and J gave up 11 bases; unmatched junction bases: 7. The CDR3 sequence is CASSVDSRGQTPLHF. The CDR3, as DNA: TGTGCCAGCAGCGTAGATAGCAGGGGGCAAACACCCCTCCACTTT.

This clonotype was counted only a few times. The rearrangement links TRBV7-2 to TRBJ2-5; 11 nucleotides agree with TRBD2. This CDR3 is 15 amino acids long. The trim removed 2 bases at V and 5 bases at J, leaving 4 bases unmatched. Per the germline V gene, CDR1 is SGHTA and CDR2 is FQGNSA. The CDR3 reads CASSLPLAGVETQYF. CDR3 coding DNA: TGTGCCAGCAGCTTACCACTAGCGGGGGTGGAGACCCAGTACTTC.